Below, 20 T cell receptor beta chains from the same sample are listed, as sequenced in a study of cytomegalovirus exposure and HLA in healthy donors. Vbeta (60) and Jbeta (13) primers were used in the PCR. The repertoire was sequenced with immunoSEQ multiplex PCR; TCRdb's copy has only in-frame clones and lacks some. The sample includes approximately 90,000 clones, 60% to 80% seen only once; the top ten take about 4%. Sequencing input: PBMCs. Receptors were obtained from a man younger than 45 in good health and CMV-seronegative.

The chain links TRBV19 to TRBJ2-5, with 8 bases identical to TRBD1. Per germline, CDR1 LNHDA and CDR2 SQIVND (reference sequence). J was trimmed by 5 bases and V by 7 bases; bases with no gene match: 9. CDR3 length equals 14 residues. CDR3 loop: CASNPPGGRETQYF. The CDR3 coding sequence is TGTGCCAGTAACCCCCCAGGGGGCCGGGAGACCCAGTACTTC.

This clone has only one observation. This chain links TRBV10-2 with TRBJ2-1, with D hard to call. The CDR3 has 13 residues. Between the trimmed V and J ends, which lost 7 bases and 6 bases, there was a span of 13 bases. CDR1 and CDR2 (germline): WSHSY, SAAADI. CDR3 in amino acids: CASKKDGFNEQFF. In nucleotides, the CDR3 is TGCGCCAGCAAAAAAGACGGGTTCAATGAGCAGTTCTTC.

The chain uses TRBV14 and TRBJ2-5; 7 bases fit TRBD2. J was trimmed by 13 bases and V by 0 bases; bases with no gene match: 8. The CDR3 contains 13 residues. Germline V CDR1 and CDR2: SGHDN, FVKESK. In nucleotides, the CDR3 is TGTGCCAGCAGCCAAGATCGGCGGGAGCGACTGTACTTC. Amino acids: CASSQDRRERLYF.

A single count supports this clone. This chain links TRBV6-5 with TRBJ2-2; 8 bases map to TRBD2. CDR1 and CDR2 from the germline V gene are MNHEY and SVGAGI. Losses at the gene ends were 4 bases for V and 8 bases for J; bases not matched to a gene: 12. The CDR3 extends over 16 amino acids. CDR3 region: CASSFRRGSGVGELFF. The CDR3 bases are TGTGCCAGCAGTTTCCGCCGGGGTAGCGGGGTTGGGGAGCTGTTTTTT.

The chain is built from TRBV9 and TRBJ2-3, with 10 bases identical to TRBD2. The CDR3 has 18 residues. V lost 0 bases to trimming and J lost 6 bases; unmatched junction nucleotides: 13. Germline V CDR1 and CDR2: SGDLS, YYNGEE. CDR3 in amino acids: CASSVGVAGGDISDTQYF. The CDR3 DNA follows: TGTGCCAGCAGCGTAGGGGTAGCGGGGGGCGATATCTCGGATACGCAGTATTTT.

The chain couples TRBV7-2 to TRBJ1-1, with 9 positions matching TRBD1. V lost 3 bases to trimming and J lost 5 bases; unmatched junction nucleotides: 10. From germline, CDR1 is SGHTA and CDR2 FQGNSA. This CDR3 region has 16 residues. The CDR3 DNA reads as TGTGCCAGCAGCTTTCCACCGGGACAGGGCGGAACTGAAGCTTTCTTT. This codes for CASSFPPGQGGTEAFF.

The chain employs TRBV5-4 and TRBJ2-3; the D gene is possibly TRBD1 (5 bases). V was shortened by 5 bases and J by 2 bases, with 18 bases between the two germline ends. Germline assignment: CDR1 SGHNT and CDR2 YYREEE (reference sequence). The CDR3 contains 16 residues. The CDR3 loop is CASSSPDRQPTDTQYF. In DNA, the CDR3 is TGTGCCAGCAGTTCCCCCGACAGACAGCCCACAGATACGCAGTATTTT.

The chain combines TRBV5-4 with TRBJ2-1, with TRBD2 as a possible D gene (5 bases). V was clipped by 4 bases and J by 9 bases, with 11 bases between them. CDR1 and CDR2 from the germline V gene are SGHNT and YYREEE (reference sequence). This CDR3 region has 12 residues. The DNA for the CDR3 is TGTGCCAGCAGCGAAACCACTAGTGAGCAGTTCTTC. It translates to CASSETTSEQFF.

This chain links TRBV27 with TRBJ2-7, with 7 bases that match TRBD1. The CDR3 is 14 residues long. With 6 bases clipped from V and 3 bases from J, the junction kept 8 bases outside the gene matches. Germline CDR1 and CDR2: MNHEY and SMNVEV (reference sequence). CDR3 region: CASSLQGSFYEQYF. In DNA, the CDR3 is TGTGCCAGCAGCCTACAGGGGTCGTTCTACGAGCAGTACTTC.

Only a few counts were recorded for this clone. The chain uses TRBV6-4 and TRBJ2-3; 11 bases match TRBD2. In germline, CDR1 is MRHNA, CDR2 SNTAGT. After removal of 3 bases from V and 2 bases from J, the junction contained 1 base not matched to a gene. This CDR3 has 15 residues. The CDR3, as DNA: TGTGCCAGCAGTGAGACTAGCGGGAACACAGATACGCAGTATTTT. It yields the protein CASSETSGNTDTQYF.

The V gene is TRBV11-3, the J gene TRBJ1-1, with D possibly being TRBD1 (6 bases). The CDR3 has 13 amino acids. The germline CDR1 and CDR2 sequences are SGHNT and YENEEA. V was pared by 6 bases and J by 5 bases, with 13 bases between. CDR3 protein: CASSTGFRTEAFF. CDR3 in DNA: TGTGCCAGCAGTACAGGGTTCCGGACTGAAGCTTTCTTT.

This clone appeared once. The junction departs from the called germline gene at one end, perhaps through a read error. This chain connects TRBV6-1 to TRBJ2-1, with 10 bases lining up with TRBD2. Looked up from germline, CDR1 is MNHNS and CDR2 is SASEGT. The CDR3 spans 14 residues. CDR3 residues: CATTKREGLNGQFF. As DNA, the CDR3 is TGTGCCACCACCAAGCGGGAGGGCCTGAATGGGCAGTTCTTC.

CDR3 region: CASSFRVGRGNYGYTF. CDR3 DNA sequence: TGTGCCAGCAGTTTTCGGGTCGGAAGAGGTAACTATGGCTACACCTTC. The chain links TRBV28 to TRBJ1-2; D call uncertain. The CDR3 has 16 amino acids. V was clipped by 3 bases and J by 1 base, with 15 bases between them. Germline CDR1 is MDHEN and CDR2 is SYDVKM.

About this clone itself: A junction end diverges from the germline sequence, so it may reflect a read error. The V gene is TRBV5-4, the J gene TRBJ2-5; D possibly corresponds to TRBD1 (6 bases). The CDR3 contains 14 residues. Germline CDR1 and CDR2: SGHNT and YYREEE (reference sequence). CDR3: CASSLTGIQEAQYF. CDR3 in DNA: TGTGCCAGCAGCTTAACAGGGATCCAAGAGGCCCAGTACTTC.

The V and J genes are TRBV28 and TRBJ2-5; TRBD1 might be the D (7 bases). This CDR3 spans 13 amino acids. The germline gives CDR1 MDHEN, CDR2 SYDVKM. The germline V and J ends were trimmed by 8 bases and 5 bases, with 15 bases remaining between them. The CDR3 here is CASSGGRYETQYF. In nucleotides, the CDR3 is TGTGCCAGCTCAGGGGGGAGGTATGAGACCCAGTACTTC. Looking up the rest from reference TRBV28 and TRBJ2-5 gives the full variable domain: DVKVTQSSRYLVKRTGEKVFLECVQDMDHENMFWYRQDPGLGLRLIYFSYDVKMKEKGDIPEGYSVSREKKERFSLILESASTNQTSMYLCASSGGRYETQYFGPGTRLLVL.

The chain has TRBV14 and TRBJ2-7, with TRBD1 identical over 7 bases. The CDR3 consists of 15 residues. Germline V gene data show CDR1 as SGHDN and CDR2 as FVKESK. J lost 2 bases, V lost 0 bases, and 4 bases had no gene match. This CDR3 reads CASSQEDGTAYEQYF. For the CDR3, the DNA is TGTGCCAGCAGCCAAGAGGACGGGACAGCCTACGAGCAGTACTTC.

This clone was seen only once. The chain recombines TRBV18 with TRBJ1-1, with D maybe TRBD1 (6 bases). CDR3 length: 17 amino acids. V was shortened by 3 bases and J by 0 bases, with 17 bases between the two germline ends. Germline CDR1 KGHSH, CDR2 LQKENI. CDR3 amino acids: CASSPNRASVLNTEAFF. The CDR3 bases are TGTGCCAGCTCACCTAACAGGGCCTCTGTGCTGAACACTGAAGCTTTCTTT. The whole variable domain, remainder taken from reference TRBV18 and TRBJ1-1, is NAGVMQNPRHLVRRRGQEARLRCSPMKGHSHVYWYRQLPEEGLKFMVYLQKENIIDESGMPKERFSAEFPKEGPSILRIQQVVRGDSAAYFCASSPNRASVLNTEAFFGQGTRLTVV.

The chain is built from TRBV2 and TRBJ2-7, with 9 bases matching TRBD2. The CDR3 is 14 amino acids. The J segment lost 5 bases and the V segment lost 4 bases, leaving 6 bases of the junction unmatched. Per the germline V gene, CDR1 is SNHLY and CDR2 is FYNNEI. The CDR3 spells CASSGASGDNEQYF. The CDR3, as DNA: TGTGCCAGCAGTGGGGCTAGCGGGGATAACGAGCAGTACTTC.

The chain combines TRBV4-2 with TRBJ2-7, with 10 bases identical to TRBD2. J gave up 3 bases and V 2 bases, and 7 bases lay outside the gene matches. CDR3 size: 16 residues. Per germline, CDR1 LGHNA and CDR2 YNFKEQ. The chain's CDR3 is CASSQLSSGGNYEQYF. CDR3 sequence (DNA): TGTGCCAGCAGCCAACTCTCTAGCGGGGGAAACTACGAGCAGTACTTC.

V usage is TRBV19 and J usage is TRBJ1-2; possibly TRBD1 for D (5 bases). CDR1 LNHDA and CDR2 SQIVND come from the germline V gene (reference sequence). The CDR3 is 14 residues long. V was pared by 4 bases and J by 8 bases, with 17 bases between. The CDR3 region has the DNA TGTGCCAGTAGTAGTCTCGCGGGGGTAAGAGGCTACACCTTC. Protein sequence: CASSSLAGVRGYTF.